Below are 25 T cell receptor beta chains sequenced from a single sample in a study of blood T cell repertoires in COVID-19. Profiling relied on immunoSEQ multiplex PCR, and the TCRdb table lists in-frame clones only, not all of them. The repertoire holds around 39,000 clones, with approximately 83% as singletons. The sample was peripheral blood. The receptors were gathered from a man aged 35 to 55 with active COVID-19.

The rearrangement uses TRBV2 and TRBJ2-3, with D possibly being TRBD1 (6 bases). CDR3 size: 15 residues. Germline V lookup: CDR1 SNHLY, CDR2 FYNNEI. The V and J ends lost 6 bases and 3 bases respectively, with 16 bases between them. The CDR3 sequence: CASSPIRGGTDTQYF. The CDR3 DNA is TGTGCCAGCAGCCCCATCCGAGGGGGAACAGATACGCAGTATTTT.

J is TRBJ1-1 and V is TRBV6-5, with 7 bases matching TRBD1. CDR1 is MNHEY and CDR2 is SVGAGI in the germline V gene. CDR3 size: 15 residues. V was pared by 5 bases and J by 0 bases, with 6 bases of the junction left unmatched. The CDR3 loop reads CASSHPGQLNTEAFF. The CDR3 DNA reads TGTGCCAGCAGTCACCCGGGACAGCTGAACACTGAAGCTTTCTTT.

The chain links TRBV9 to TRBJ2-2; 10 bases are shared with TRBD2. This CDR3 has 14 residues. Trimming took 3 bases from V and 7 from J; bases not matched to a gene: 3. Per the germline V gene, CDR1 is SGDLS and CDR2 is YYNGEE. The CDR3 DNA sequence: TGTGCCAGCAGCGAGGGACTAGCGAACGGGGAGCTGTTTTTT. This gives the protein CASSEGLANGELFF.

The V and J genes are TRBV7-9 and TRBJ2-7; no clear D. Trimming stripped 8 bases from V and 3 bases from J, with 2 bases between. Germline lookup yields CDR1 SEHNR and CDR2 FQNEAQ (reference sequence). The CDR3 runs to 9 residues. CDR3 protein: CASRYEQYF. CDR3 in DNA: TGTGCCAGCCGCTACGAGCAGTACTTC.

The V call is TRBV28, the J call TRBJ1-3; 9 nucleotides agree with TRBD1. Germline lookup yields CDR1 MDHEN and CDR2 SYDVKM. Trimming cost V 6 bases and J 2 bases; bases outside gene matches: 5. The CDR3 contains 15 residues. The CDR3 DNA is TGTGCCAGCAGGGGCGACAGGGGGACTGGAAACACCATATATTTT. Protein sequence: CASRGDRGTGNTIYF.

The V and J genes are TRBV9 and TRBJ2-3; 9 bases map to TRBD2. Looked up from germline, CDR1 is SGDLS and CDR2 is YYNGEE. V was clipped by 2 bases and J by 1 base; unmatched bases: 5. This CDR3 is built from 16 residues. The CDR3 DNA reads TGTGCCAGCAGCGTTAGAATAGCGGGGGGCACAGATACGCAGTATTTT. It codes for CASSVRIAGGTDTQYF.

CDR3 nucleotide sequence: TGCGCCAGCAGCCAAGATCCTAGCGGGGGCTACGAGCAGTACTTC. Translated: CASSQDPSGGYEQYF. The rearrangement joins TRBV4-1 to TRBJ2-7, with TRBD2 matching 10 bases. Germline CDR1 reads MGHRA; CDR2 reads YSYEKL. J lost 3 bases, V lost 0 bases, and 2 bases had no gene match. CDR3 size: 15 residues.

The chain employs TRBV14 and TRBJ2-4, with 10 bases matching TRBD2. V shed 4 bases and J 3 bases; nucleotides not matched to a gene: 6. The germline V gene has CDR1 SGHDN and CDR2 FVKESK. The CDR3 covers 16 residues. CDR3 DNA: TGTGCCAGCAGCCCTAGCGGGAGTATCAACAAAAACATTCAGTACTTC. This encodes CASSPSGSINKNIQYF. The whole variable domain, remainder taken from reference TRBV14 and TRBJ2-4, is EAGVTQFPSHSVIEKGQTVTLRCDPISGHDNLYWYRRVMGKEIKFLLHFVKESKQDESGMPNNRFLAERTGGTYSTLKVQPAELEDSGVYFCASSPSGSINKNIQYFGAGTRLSVL.

The chain has TRBV6-5 and TRBJ1-6, with D possibly being TRBD1 (5 bases). The CDR3 runs 13 residues. The V end lost 6 bases, the J end lost 10 bases, and 13 bases lay between the germline ends. Germline lookup yields CDR1 MNHEY and CDR2 SVGAGI. This CDR3 reads CASSPGMESPLHF. In DNA form, the CDR3 reads TGTGCCAGCAGCCCAGGGATGGAATCACCCCTCCACTTT.

This chain connects TRBV5-1 to TRBJ1-2; 7 nucleotides agree with TRBD1. CDR3 length equals 13 residues. J gave up 8 bases and V 4 bases, and 8 bases lay outside the gene matches. CDR1 SGHRS and CDR2 YFSETQ come from the germline V gene. CDR3 loop: CASSGRQGMGYTF. The CDR3 DNA reads as TGCGCCAGCAGCGGGAGACAGGGAATGGGCTACACCTTC.

This chain uses TRBV11-2 with TRBJ2-7; D might be TRBD1 (5 bases). This CDR3 comprises 13 residues. V dropped 5 bases and J dropped 7 bases, with 15 bases sitting between them. Germline V lookup: CDR1 SGHAT, CDR2 FQNNGV. DNA of the CDR3: TGTGCCAGCAGCCCCCAGGGAAAGAGGGAGCAGTACTTC. The encoded protein is CASSPQGKREQYF.

This chain connects TRBV7-9 to TRBJ1-1; D is possibly TRBD1 (6 bases). Looked up from germline, CDR1 is SEHNR and CDR2 is FQNEAQ (reference sequence). CDR3 length equals 13 residues. Trimming took 3 bases from V and 1 from J, leaving 6 bases between them. The CDR3 region has the DNA TGTGCCAGCAGCTTGGGACAGAACACTGAAGCTTTCTTT. This gives the protein CASSLGQNTEAFF.

This clone appeared a few times. The chain joins TRBV13 to TRBJ2-3; no firm D call. The CDR3 sequence is 16 residues long. Trimming shortened V by 2 bases and J by 0 bases, and 12 bases separated the two germline ends. Germline loops: CDR1 PRHDT, CDR2 FYEKMQ (reference sequence). CDR3: CASSLLQVSSTDTQYF. The CDR3 nucleotides read TGTGCCAGCAGCTTACTCCAGGTATCTAGCACAGATACGCAGTATTTT.

This clone has only a few counts. This chain uses TRBV10-3 with TRBJ2-7; 8 nucleotides align to TRBD1. The CDR3 covers 13 residues. V lost 3 bases and J lost 6; bases outside the gene matches: 4. Germline V gene sequence: CDR1 ENHRY, CDR2 SYGVKD. The chain's CDR3 is CAISDRGQSEQYF. CDR3 DNA sequence: TGTGCCATCAGTGACAGGGGGCAGTCCGAGCAGTACTTC.

This sequence joins TRBV3-1 (or the pseudogene TRBV3-2) and TRBJ2-5; 7 bases are shared with TRBD2. CDR1 is LGHDT, CDR2 YNNKEL, per germline (reference sequence). CDR3 length equals 13 residues. V was pared by 4 bases and J by 3 bases, with 2 bases of the junction left unmatched. In DNA form, the CDR3 reads TGTGCCAGCAGCCTGGGGAGGGAAGAGACCCAGTACTTC. Residues: CASSLGREETQYF.

V and J are TRBV5-1 and TRBJ1-2, with TRBD1 identical over 8 bases. The CDR3 is 15 residues long. The junction had 6 bases not matched to a gene; V was cut back by 4 bases and J by 1 base. The germline V gene encodes CDR1 SGHRS and CDR2 YFSETQ. CDR3 sequence reads: CASSRGQGFNYGYTF. In nucleotides, the CDR3 is TGCGCCAGCAGCCGCGGACAGGGCTTTAACTATGGCTACACCTTC.

V gene TRBV20-1 combines with J gene TRBJ2-1, with D uncertain. The CDR3 length is 13 residues. The germline V gene has CDR1 DFQATT and CDR2 SNEGSKA (reference sequence). Between the trimmed V and J ends, which lost 4 bases and 6 bases, there was a span of 13 bases. The DNA for the CDR3 is TGCAGTGCTACTGACCCAATACTCAATGAGCAGTTCTTC. Translating it yields CSATDPILNEQFF.

V and J are TRBV30 and TRBJ1-2; D is possibly TRBD1 (6 bases). The CDR3 consists of 10 residues. Germline V gene lookup returns CDR1 GTSNPN and CDR2 SVGIG (reference sequence). Trimming took 8 bases from V and 8 from J, leaving 12 bases between them. As DNA, the CDR3 is TGTGCCGGGGAGGGGGAGGGCTACACCTTC. Protein sequence: CAGEGEGYTF.

This rearrangement joins TRBV6-5 to TRBJ2-1; D gene ambiguous. CDR3 length: 12 amino acids. Between the trimmed V and J ends, which lost 10 bases and 9 bases, there was a span of 16 bases. Looked up from germline, CDR1 is MNHEY and CDR2 is SVGAGI. The CDR3 DNA follows: TGTGCCACCCAAGTCGGTCTAGGTGAGCAGTTCTTC. Encoded protein: CATQVGLGEQFF.

DNA for the CDR3: TGTGCCAGCAGACCCGGGACTCCCTACGAGCAGTACTTC. The encoded protein is CASRPGTPYEQYF. This chain uses TRBV27 with TRBJ2-7; a possible D gene is TRBD2 (6 bases). The length of the CDR3 is 13 residues. In germline, CDR1 is MNHEY, CDR2 SMNVEV (reference sequence). V was clipped by 6 bases and J by 2 bases, with 11 bases between them.

The V and J genes are TRBV5-4 and TRBJ2-1, with D tentatively TRBD1 (5 bases). The CDR3 extends over 14 amino acids. V gave up 2 bases and J gave up 4 bases, with 10 bases separating them. The germline V gene encodes CDR1 SGHNT and CDR2 YYREEE (reference sequence). The CDR3 bases are TGTGCCAGCAGCTTCCTGGACACATACAATGAGCAGTTCTTC. Its translation is CASSFLDTYNEQFF.

The V call is TRBV27, the J call TRBJ2-2, with D hard to call. The CDR3 runs to 14 residues. The V gene's germline CDR1 is MNHEY and CDR2 SMNVEV (reference sequence). The V end lost 5 bases, the J end lost 3 bases, and 10 bases lay between the germline ends. The CDR3 loop is CASSLRLYTGELFF. The CDR3 bases are TGTGCCAGCAGTCTACGACTCTACACCGGGGAGCTGTTTTTT.

The rearrangement joins TRBV6-5 to TRBJ2-1, with TRBD2 matching over 9 bases. Germline assignment: CDR1 MNHEY and CDR2 SVGAGI. There are 14 residues in the CDR3. V shed 7 bases, J shed 7 bases, and the junction held 8 bases outside the gene matches. The chain's CDR3 is CASTLAGRVNEQFF. DNA of the CDR3: TGTGCCAGCACCCTAGCGGGGAGGGTGAATGAGCAGTTCTTC.

The chain recombines TRBV9 with TRBJ2-2; 9 bases are shared with TRBD2. V lost 3 bases and J lost 0; bases outside the gene matches: 3. CDR3 length equals 16 residues. CDR1 and CDR2 from the germline V gene are SGDLS and YYNGEE. CDR3 nucleotides: TGTGCCAGCAGCGCCAGACTAGCGGCGAACACCGGGGAGCTGTTTTTT. The encoded protein is CASSARLAANTGELFF.

This chain connects TRBV27 to TRBJ2-5; 10 bases line up with TRBD2. With V trimmed by 1 base and J by 2 bases, 4 bases remained unmatched. The CDR3 has 16 residues. The V gene's germline CDR1 is MNHEY and CDR2 SMNVEV (reference sequence). The CDR3 bases are TGTGCCAGCAGTTTATGGGGACTAGCGAAACAAGAGACCCAGTACTTC. Translated, it gives CASSLWGLAKQETQYF.